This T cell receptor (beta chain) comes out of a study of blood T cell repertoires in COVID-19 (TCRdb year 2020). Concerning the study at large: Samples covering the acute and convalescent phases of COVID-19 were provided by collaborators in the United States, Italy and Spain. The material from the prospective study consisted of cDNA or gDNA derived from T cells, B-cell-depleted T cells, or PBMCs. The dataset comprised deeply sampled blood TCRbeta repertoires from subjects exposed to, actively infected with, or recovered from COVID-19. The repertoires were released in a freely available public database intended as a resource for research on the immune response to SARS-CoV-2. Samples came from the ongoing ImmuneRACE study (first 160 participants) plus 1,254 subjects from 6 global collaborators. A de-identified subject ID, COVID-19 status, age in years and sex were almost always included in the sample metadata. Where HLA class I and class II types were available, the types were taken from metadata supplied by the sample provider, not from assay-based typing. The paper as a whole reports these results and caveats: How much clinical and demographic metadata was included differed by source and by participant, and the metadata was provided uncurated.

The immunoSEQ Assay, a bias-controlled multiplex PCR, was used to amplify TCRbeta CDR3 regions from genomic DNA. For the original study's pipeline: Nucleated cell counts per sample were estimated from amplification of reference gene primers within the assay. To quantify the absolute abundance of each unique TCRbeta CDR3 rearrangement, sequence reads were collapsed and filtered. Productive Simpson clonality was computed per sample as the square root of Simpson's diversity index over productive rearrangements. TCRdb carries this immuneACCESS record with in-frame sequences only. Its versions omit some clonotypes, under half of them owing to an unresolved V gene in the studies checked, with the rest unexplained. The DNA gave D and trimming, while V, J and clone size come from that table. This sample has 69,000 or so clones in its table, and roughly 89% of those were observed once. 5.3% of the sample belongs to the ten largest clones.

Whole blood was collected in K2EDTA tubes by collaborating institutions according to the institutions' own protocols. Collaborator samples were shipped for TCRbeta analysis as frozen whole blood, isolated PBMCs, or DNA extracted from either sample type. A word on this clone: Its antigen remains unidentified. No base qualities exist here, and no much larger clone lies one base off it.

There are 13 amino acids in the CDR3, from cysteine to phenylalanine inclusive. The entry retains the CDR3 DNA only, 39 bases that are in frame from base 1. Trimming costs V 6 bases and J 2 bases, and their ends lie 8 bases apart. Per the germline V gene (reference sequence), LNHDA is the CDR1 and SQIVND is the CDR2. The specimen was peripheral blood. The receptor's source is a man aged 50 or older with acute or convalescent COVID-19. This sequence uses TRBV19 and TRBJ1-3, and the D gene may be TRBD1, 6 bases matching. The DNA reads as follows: TGTGCCAGTAGAACAGGGACTGGAAACACCATATATTTT. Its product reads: CASRTGTGNTIYF.